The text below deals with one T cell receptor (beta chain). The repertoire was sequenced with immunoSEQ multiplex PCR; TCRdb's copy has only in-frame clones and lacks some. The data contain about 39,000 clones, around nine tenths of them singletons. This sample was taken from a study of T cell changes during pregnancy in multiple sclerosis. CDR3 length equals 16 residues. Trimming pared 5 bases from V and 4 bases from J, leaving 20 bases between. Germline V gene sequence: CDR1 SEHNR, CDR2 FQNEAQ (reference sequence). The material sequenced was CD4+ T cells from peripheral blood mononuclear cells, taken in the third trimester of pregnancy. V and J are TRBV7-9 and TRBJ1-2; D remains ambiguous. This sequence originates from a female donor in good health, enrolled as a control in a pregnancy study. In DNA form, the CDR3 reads TGTGCCAGCAGCCCGACTGGAGGGTTTAAAAGCTATGGCTACACCTTC. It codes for CASSPTGGFKSYGYTF. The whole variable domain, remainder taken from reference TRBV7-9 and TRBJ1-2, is DTGVSQNPRHKITKRGQNVTFRCDPISEHNRLYWYRQTLGQGPEFLTYFQNEAQLEKSRLLSDRFSAERPKGSFSTLEIQRTEQGDSAMYLCASSPTGGFKSYGYTFGSGTRLTVV.